This section outlines one T cell receptor beta chain sequence together with its context. The antigen remains undetermined. As to time point: week 5, during vaccination. Doses comprised 300 ug of mutant IDH1 20-mer peptide each, plus topical imiquimod. Produced via immunoSEQ multiplex PCR; TCRdb's table is partial and in-frame only. The data hold 23,000 or so clones, with about 76% observed a single time. The data originate from a study of a mutant IDH1 vaccine in newly diagnosed glioma. Turning to the study itself: Patients, over weeks 1, 3, 5, 7, 11, 15, 19 and 23, received a total of eight vaccinations. Initiation of the vaccine course occurred 4-6 weeks after radiotherapy alone, or alongside temozolomide cycles.

The CDR3 covers 16 residues. V was clipped by 3 bases and J by 0 bases, with 13 bases between them. Germline CDR1 reads SGHKS; CDR2 reads YYEKEE (reference sequence). This specimen consisted of PBMCs, obtained from a glioma patient whose treatment included an IDH1 peptide vaccine. The V call is TRBV5-5, the J call TRBJ1-5; D gene ambiguous. The clonotype was recovered from a man in his forties or fifties with glioma. CDR3 sequence (DNA): TGTGCCAGCAGCTCAGTCCCCCCTCCTAGCAATCAGCCCCAGCATTTT. It translates to CASSSVPPPSNQPQHF. Full variable domain (remainder filled in from reference TRBV5-5 and TRBJ1-5): DAGVTQSPTHLIKTRGQQVTLRCSPISGHKSVSWYQQVLGQGPQFIFQYYEKEERGRGNFPDRFSARQFPNYSSELNVNALLLGDSALYLCASSSVPPPSNQPQHFGDGTRLSIL.